These 18 T cell receptor beta chains came from one sample sequenced in a study of CD8 T cells in Susac syndrome. RNA totalling roughly 0.5 to 1 ug underwent reverse transcription with random hexamers. TCRdb itself ran the immunoSEQ multiplex PCR reads through MiXCR, one entry per CDR3 protein. In the table there are some 150,000 distinct CDR3 sequences, approximately 95% of which are singletons. Sequenced material: CD4+ T cells from PBMCs. The origin of the receptors is a human donor with Susac syndrome.

The V and J genes are TRBV10-3 and TRBJ2-1, with TRBD2 identical over 14 bases. The J segment lost 0 bases and the V segment lost 7 bases, leaving 2 bases of the junction unmatched. This CDR3 is 16 amino acids long. From germline, CDR1 is ENHRY and CDR2 SYGVKD. The CDR3 sequence is CAITGTSGSSYNEQFF. The CDR3 DNA is TGTGCCATCACTGGGACTAGCGGGAGCTCCTACAATGAGCAGTTCTTC.

This clonotype was counted a single time. J is TRBJ1-4 and V is TRBV7-2; 8 nucleotides align to TRBD1. CDR3 length: 17 amino acids. J lost 1 base, V lost 1 base, and 5 bases had no gene match. Per the germline V gene, CDR1 is SGHTA and CDR2 is FQGNSA. The CDR3 nucleotides read TGTGCCAGCAGCTTAGTTAGAGGACAGGGAACTAATGAAAAACTGTTTTTT. This codes for CASSLVRGQGTNEKLFF.

This clonotype was recorded once. CDR3 nucleotide sequence: TGCAGTGCTAGAGAGGGGGACAGGGGGCAAGAGCAGTACTTC. Translated, it gives CSAREGDRGQEQYF. The chain carries TRBV20-1 and TRBJ2-7, with TRBD1 identical over 12 bases. Germline trimming cut 0 bases from V and 7 bases from J; bases unmatched to any gene: 4. CDR3 size: 14 residues. Germline-derived CDR1 and CDR2 are DFQATT and SNEGSKA (reference sequence).

This clonotype was found once. The chain employs TRBV28 and TRBJ2-3; D is perhaps TRBD2 (5 bases). CDR3 length equals 13 residues. The germline V gene encodes CDR1 MDHEN and CDR2 SYDVKM. The V gene lost 4 bases and the J gene lost 6 bases, with 11 bases spanning the gap. CDR3 in amino acids: CASSSPGYDTQYF. CDR3 nucleotide sequence: TGTGCCAGCAGTTCCCCGGGGTATGATACGCAGTATTTT. Using reference TRBV28 and TRBJ2-3 for the parts outside the CDR3, the full variable domain is DVKVTQSSRYLVKRTGEKVFLECVQDMDHENMFWYRQDPGLGLRLIYFSYDVKMKEKGDIPEGYSVSREKKERFSLILESASTNQTSMYLCASSSPGYDTQYFGPGTRLTVL.

This chain connects TRBV3-1 to TRBJ2-7; TRBD2 matches at 8 bases. The CDR3 sequence is 15 residues long. Germline CDR1 reads LGHDT; CDR2 reads YNNKEL (reference sequence). The trim removed 1 base at V and 3 bases at J, leaving 5 bases unmatched. The CDR3 region has the DNA TGTGCCAGCAGCCAAGGACTAGCGTCAAACTACGAGCAGTACTTC. This codes for CASSQGLASNYEQYF.

The CDR3 loop reads CASSLGKNEQFF. The CDR3 DNA is TGTGCCAGCAGCTTGGGGAAGAATGAGCAGTTCTTC. The V gene is TRBV5-6, the J gene TRBJ2-1; D ambiguous. V shed 0 bases and J shed 7 bases, with 5 bases lying between them. This CDR3 has 12 residues. Germline V CDR1 and CDR2: SGHDT, YYEEEE.

The chain is built from TRBV29-1 and TRBJ2-1; 12 positions match TRBD2. CDR1 is SQVTM, CDR2 ANQGSEA, per germline. Losses at the gene ends were 7 bases for V and 6 bases for J; bases not matched to a gene: 7. CDR3 length: 14 amino acids. CDR3 residues: CSASLAGGPNEQFF. Here the CDR3 DNA reads TGCAGCGCCTCCCTAGCGGGAGGGCCCAATGAGCAGTTCTTC.

This chain uses TRBV29-1 with TRBJ2-7, with D tentatively TRBD1 or TRBD2 (5 bases each). The CDR3 is made up of 15 amino acids. V was clipped by 4 bases and J by 5 bases, with 21 bases between them. Germline V gives CDR1 SQVTM, CDR2 ANQGSEA. The CDR3 DNA is TGCAGCGTTGGAGAGATGAGGGGCGTCACCCACGAGCAGTACTTC. Residues: CSVGEMRGVTHEQYF.

The CDR3 loop reads CSATSAVEDSYEQYF. In nucleotides, the CDR3 is TGCAGTGCTACTTCGGCAGTAGAAGATTCATACGAGCAGTACTTC. This chain connects TRBV20-1 to TRBJ2-7, with D uncertain. The V gene lost 4 bases and the J gene lost 4 bases, with 20 bases spanning the gap. This CDR3 is built from 15 residues. Germline V gives CDR1 DFQATT, CDR2 SNEGSKA (reference sequence).

The rearrangement links TRBV5-4 to TRBJ2-3; 10 bases line up with TRBD2. Germline CDR1 SGHNT, CDR2 YYREEE (reference sequence). Trimming removed 4 bases from V and 0 bases from J; junction bases left unmatched: 8. CDR3 length equals 17 residues. CDR3 in amino acids: CASSPGLAVSSTDTQYF. CDR3 sequence (DNA): TGTGCCAGCAGCCCAGGACTAGCGGTGTCTAGCACAGATACGCAGTATTTT.

The V and J genes are TRBV9 and TRBJ2-5; 13 bases match TRBD2. V lost 9 bases to trimming and J lost 7 bases; unmatched junction nucleotides: 9. Germline V gene sequence: CDR1 SGDLS, CDR2 YYNGEE. The CDR3 length is 14 residues. The CDR3 spells CATGTSGEFVTQYF. For the CDR3, the DNA is TGTGCCACCGGGACTAGCGGGGAGTTCGTGACCCAGTACTTC.

V gene TRBV6-5 combines with J gene TRBJ2-4; TRBD2 matches at 11 bases. The CDR3 consists of 17 residues. Germline V gene data show CDR1 as MNHEY and CDR2 as SVGAGI. V gave up 4 bases and J gave up 0 bases; unmatched junction bases: 5. The CDR3 spells CASSSRSGRVAKNIQYF. CDR3 coding DNA: TGTGCCAGCAGTTCCCGTAGCGGGAGGGTAGCCAAAAACATTCAGTACTTC.

V and J are TRBV4-1 and TRBJ1-5, with D hard to call. CDR1 and CDR2 from the germline V gene are MGHRA and YSYEKL. Trimming removed 0 bases at V and 9 bases at J, with 12 bases between. The CDR3 length is 14 residues. The CDR3 nucleotides read TGCGCCAGCAGCCAAGACAGTCGGGGAGGGCCCCAGCATTTT. Protein product: CASSQDSRGGPQHF.

This chain connects TRBV29-1 to TRBJ2-1, with 8 bases that match TRBD2. J lost 1 base, V lost 8 bases, and 19 bases had no gene match. CDR1 SQVTM and CDR2 ANQGSEA come from the germline V gene. This CDR3 region has 18 residues. CDR3 amino acids: CSLGVITQRGTSYNEQFF. DNA of the CDR3: TGCAGCCTGGGGGTTATTACACAGCGGGGGACTTCCTACAATGAGCAGTTCTTC.

The genes are TRBV30 and TRBJ1-4; D unresolved. V lost 2 bases and J lost 7, with 20 bases in between. CDR3 length: 16 residues. The germline gives CDR1 GTSNPN, CDR2 SVGIG (reference sequence). The CDR3 sequence is CAWSIGLTSWGEKLFF. The CDR3 nucleotides read TGTGCCTGGAGTATCGGACTCACTAGTTGGGGTGAAAAACTGTTTTTT.

This clonotype was detected only once. V and J are TRBV29-1 and TRBJ2-7; possibly TRBD1 for D (7 bases). The CDR3 spans 13 residues. CDR1 is SQVTM, CDR2 ANQGSEA, per germline. V lost 8 bases, J lost 3 bases, and 17 bases lay in between. DNA for the CDR3: TGCAGCATCCGACAGGGACTCCTCTACGAGCAGTACTTC. As protein: CSIRQGLLYEQYF.

The genes are TRBV19 and TRBJ2-1; 13 positions agree with TRBD2. J gave up 14 bases and V 9 bases, and 10 bases lay outside the gene matches. The CDR3 loop spans 13 amino acids. The germline CDR1 and CDR2 sequences are LNHDA and SQIVND (reference sequence). The CDR3 reads CASSRGLAGDKFF. In DNA form, the CDR3 reads TGTGCCAGCTCCCGTGGACTAGCGGGAGATAAGTTCTTC.

This rearrangement joins TRBV30 to TRBJ2-3, with D unclear. The CDR3 consists of 13 residues. CDR1 is GTSNPN, CDR2 SVGIG, per germline (reference sequence). Trimming shortened V by 2 bases and J by 8 bases, and 14 bases separated the two germline ends. The CDR3 bases are TGTGCCTGGAGTTCGACTGTCCCGAGTACGCAGTATTTT. Protein product: CAWSSTVPSTQYF.